Below, 19 T cell receptor beta chains from the same sample are listed, as sequenced in a study of CD8 T cells in Susac syndrome. Random hexamers served to reverse transcribe roughly 0.5 to 1 ug RNA. One entry per CDR3 protein, called by TCRdb with MiXCR from the immunoSEQ multiplex PCR reads. The sample lists hundreds of thousands of distinct CDR3 sequences, roughly 85% seen once, with around 0.22% in the top ten. Sequenced material: CD8+ T cells from PBMCs. These receptors were obtained from a human donor with multiple sclerosis.

V usage is TRBV5-1 and J usage is TRBJ2-2; 10 bases are a match to TRBD2. V lost 1 base to trimming and J lost 0 bases; unmatched junction nucleotides: 6. From germline, CDR1 is SGHRS and CDR2 YFSETQ. The CDR3 is 18 amino acids. The CDR3 DNA is TGCGCCAGCAGCTTGTGGACAGCGGGAGGGCCGAACACCGGGGAGCTGTTTTTT. This gives the protein CASSLWTAGGPNTGELFF. The whole variable domain, remainder taken from reference TRBV5-1 and TRBJ2-2, is KAGVTQTPRYLIKTRGQQVTLSCSPISGHRSVSWYQQTPGQGLQFLFEYFSETQRNKGNFPGRFSGRQFSNSRSEMNVSTLELGDSALYLCASSLWTAGGPNTGELFFGEGSRLTVL.

This clonotype has a handful of counts. Here the CDR3 DNA reads TGTGCCACCAGTGATTTGCGGGAGACCCAGTACTTC. Amino acid sequence: CATSDLRETQYF. This chain links TRBV24-1 with TRBJ2-5; D ambiguous. The germline V gene encodes CDR1 KGHDR and CDR2 SFDVKD. The ends were cut back, 0 bases at V and 5 bases at J, with 3 bases in the middle. The CDR3 consists of 12 residues.

The chain is built from TRBV9 and TRBJ2-7; D is possibly TRBD2 (5 bases). The CDR3 is 14 residues long. Trimming shortened V by 3 bases and J by 5 bases, and 15 bases separated the two germline ends. Germline V gene data show CDR1 as SGDLS and CDR2 as YYNGEE. The CDR3 nucleotides read TGTGCCAGCAGCGGCAGTGAGGGTGCGCACGAGCAGTACTTC. Protein product: CASSGSEGAHEQYF.

This clonotype showed up just a few times. The J gene is TRBJ2-3, the V gene TRBV4-1; 7 bases match TRBD2. The length of the CDR3 is 16 residues. J was trimmed by 3 bases and V by 0 bases; bases with no gene match: 6. CDR1 and CDR2 (germline): MGHRA, YSYEKL. The CDR3 region has the DNA TGCGCCAGCAGCCAAGATGGCATGGGGGGGACAGATACGCAGTATTTT. This encodes CASSQDGMGGTDTQYF.

This sequence joins TRBV20-1 and TRBJ1-1; D is perhaps TRBD1 (6 bases). There are 15 residues in the CDR3. Germline lookup yields CDR1 DFQATT and CDR2 SNEGSKA (reference sequence). V was shortened by 6 bases and J by 3 bases, with 20 bases between the two germline ends. CDR3 sequence reads: CSAVQGKGGYTEAFF. CDR3 bases: TGCAGTGCCGTACAGGGTAAAGGTGGCTACACTGAAGCTTTCTTT.

The chain has TRBV4-3 and TRBJ1-2; D not resolved. V lost 2 bases, J lost 1 base, and 8 bases lay in between. CDR3 length: 14 residues. Germline-derived CDR1 and CDR2 are LGHNA and YSLEER. CDR3 amino acids: CASSQYGSNYGYTF. The CDR3, as DNA: TGCGCCAGCAGCCAATACGGGAGTAACTATGGCTACACCTTC.

The V call is TRBV7-6, the J call TRBJ2-1, with D possibly matching TRBD1 (6 bases). V lost 2 bases to trimming and J lost 4 bases, with 18 bases between them. Germline V gene data show CDR1 as SGHVS and CDR2 as FNYEAQ. CDR3 size: 17 residues. CDR3 loop: CASSLKTGRTSYNEQFF. In DNA, the CDR3 is TGTGCCAGCAGCTTAAAGACAGGAAGGACCTCGTACAATGAGCAGTTCTTC.

V and J are TRBV15 and TRBJ2-3; 12 nucleotides match TRBD2. Germline trimming cut 4 bases from V and 4 bases from J; bases unmatched to any gene: 6. The CDR3 covers 16 residues. Germline-derived CDR1 and CDR2 are LNHNV and YYDKDF (reference sequence). CDR3 in DNA: TGTGCCACCAGCAACCCTAGCGGGAGGGCCCCAGATACGCAGTATTTT. Residues: CATSNPSGRAPDTQYF.

This sequence joins TRBV4-1 and TRBJ1-1, with 8 bases fitting TRBD1. The germline V gene encodes CDR1 MGHRA and CDR2 YSYEKL. The CDR3 is made up of 15 amino acids. V shed 3 bases, J shed 10 bases, and the junction held 13 bases outside the gene matches. Here the CDR3 reads CASSHRTGWDLGAFF. CDR3 DNA: TGCGCCAGCAGCCACCGGACAGGGTGGGATCTCGGAGCTTTCTTT.

The rearrangement uses TRBV2 and TRBJ2-7, with 10 bases that match TRBD1. CDR3 size: 14 residues. V trimming: 7 bases; J trimming: 5 bases; junction bases outside the gene matches: 8. The germline V gene encodes CDR1 SNHLY and CDR2 FYNNEI. The CDR3 region is CASIPLTGGHEQYF. The CDR3 DNA is TGTGCCAGCATTCCATTGACAGGGGGCCACGAGCAGTACTTC.

In its sample, this clonotype was seen once. The chain has TRBV30 and TRBJ2-3, with TRBD2 matching over 9 bases. CDR1 is GTSNPN, CDR2 SVGIG, per germline (reference sequence). This CDR3 has 15 residues. V was clipped by 3 bases and J by 2 bases; unmatched bases: 6. The CDR3, as DNA: TGTGCCTGGAGCCGGACTAGCGAACCCACAGATACGCAGTATTTT. Its translation is CAWSRTSEPTDTQYF. The variable domain in full, completed from reference TRBV30 and TRBJ2-3, reads SQTIHQWPATLVQPVGSPLSLECTVEGTSNPNLYWYRQAAGRGLQLLFYSVGIGQISSEVPQNLSASRPQDRQFILSSKKLLLSDSGFYLCAWSRTSEPTDTQYFGPGTRLTVL.

J is TRBJ2-1 and V is TRBV6-5; no definite D call. Trimming took 6 bases from V and 8 from J, leaving 8 bases between them. The germline CDR1 and CDR2 sequences are MNHEY and SVGAGI. There are 11 residues in the CDR3. CDR3 amino acids: CASRTGHEQFF. The DNA for the CDR3 is TGTGCCAGCAGAACCGGGCATGAGCAGTTCTTC.

The chain employs TRBV28 and TRBJ1-1; perhaps TRBD1 as D (5 bases). The CDR3 is made up of 13 amino acids. Germline V lookup: CDR1 MDHEN, CDR2 SYDVKM. With 7 bases removed from V and 5 bases from J, the gap between germline ends came to 14 bases. The DNA of the CDR3 is TGTGCCAGCATCCGGGGGGGAATAACTGAAGCTTTCTTT. Translation gives CASIRGGITEAFF.

The chain recombines TRBV2 with TRBJ1-1; D remains unclear. CDR1 is SNHLY, CDR2 FYNNEI, per germline. V dropped 4 bases and J dropped 5 bases, with 14 bases sitting between them. This CDR3 comprises 14 residues. The CDR3 bases are TGTGCCAGCAGTGTTCCCGCGGTCCAGACTGAAGCTTTCTTT. It translates to CASSVPAVQTEAFF.

The rearrangement uses TRBV7-9 and TRBJ2-1, with 9 nucleotides matching TRBD2. CDR1 SEHNR and CDR2 FQNEAQ come from the germline V gene (reference sequence). The CDR3 consists of 17 residues. Germline trimming cut 0 bases from V and 4 bases from J; bases unmatched to any gene: 7. CDR3 sequence reads: CASSLALAGNPYNEQFF. The DNA of the CDR3 is TGTGCCAGCAGCTTAGCGCTAGCGGGAAACCCTTACAATGAGCAGTTCTTC.

This chain connects TRBV25-1 to TRBJ2-7; either TRBD1 or TRBD2 may fit D (5 bases each). V was pared by 2 bases and J by 2 bases, with 13 bases between. Germline V gives CDR1 MGHDK, CDR2 SYGVNS. The CDR3 sequence is 15 residues long. The CDR3, as DNA: TGTGCCAGCAGTGAACAACAGGAGGACCCCTACGAGCAGTACTTC. It translates to CASSEQQEDPYEQYF.

The CDR3 region has the DNA TGCAGTGCTAGTGCCGGGGTCTATGGCTACACCTTC. The encoded protein is CSASAGVYGYTF. The V and J genes are TRBV20-1 and TRBJ1-2; D uncertain. Germline CDR1 DFQATT, CDR2 SNEGSKA (reference sequence). Trimming took off 3 bases at V and 4 bases at J, with 9 bases between the two ends. This CDR3 contains 12 residues.

This clonotype was seen only once. CDR3 sequence: CASTPTDPNYGYTF. The CDR3 nucleotides read TGTGCCAGCACCCCGACGGATCCTAACTATGGCTACACCTTC. The chain couples TRBV12-3 or TRBV12-4 to TRBJ1-2, with D hard to call. This CDR3 has 14 amino acids. Trimming left V 7 bases short and J 0 bases short, with 12 bases between.

Only one count was recorded for this clonotype. The V and J genes are TRBV18 and TRBJ2-1, with D hard to call. V lost 1 base and J 1 base, leaving 14 bases between the germline ends. The CDR3 totals 17 residues. CDR1 KGHSH and CDR2 LQKENI come from the germline V gene. CDR3 sequence: CASSPRIESWSYNEQFF. The CDR3 DNA reads TGTGCCAGCTCACCACGTATCGAGTCGTGGTCCTACAATGAGCAGTTCTTC.